Listed below are T cell receptor beta chains from one sample, sequenced in a study of blood T cell repertoires in COVID-19. Assay used: immunoSEQ multiplex PCR; TCRdb lists only in-frame clones, some missing. This sample yields about 120,000 clones, of which just over 75% are seen a single time; roughly 3.8% belongs to the top ten. Sequencing used peripheral blood. These receptors originate from an elderly woman with acute or convalescent COVID-19. Each CDR3 is given without its conserved first and last residue.

v_gene | CDR3aa
TRBV6-4 | ASSRGTGGDGYT
TRBV7-9 | ASSHSRSQGIGETQY
TRBV24-1 | ATSTSAYNEQF
TRBV4-3 | ASSQELPGGDLSSYNEQF
TRBV11-2 | ASSLDREAF
TRBV25-1 | ASSGTGNNEQF
TRBV5-1 | ASRSGSGGYNEQF
TRBV30 | AWSVGGSGDTQY
TRBV12-2 | ASRVALGIANYGYT
TRBV11-2 | ASSLGITGQPQH
TRBV3-1/TRBV3-2 | ASSQSWPGLAGGWGTDTQY
TRBV11-2 | ASSLNTQGATGELF
TRBV21-1 | ASGHLGGKTQY
TRBV7-9 | ASSPGQAVEKLF
TRBV2 | ASSEGTYTEAF
TRBV11-3 | ASSLDIPDSQILLQETQY
TRBV7-2 | ASSPEGQARAGELF
TRBV18 | ASSRGTGGTYEQY
TRBV19 | ASSFGRSGNEQF
TRBV29-1 | SVDRGYEQY
TRBV19 | ASSFTVTNEKLF
TRBV7-2 | ASSLRLFNQPQH
TRBV28 | ASTGAPGQGSYGYT
TRBV5-1 | ASRHGQDPYNEQF
TRBV10-2 | ASSDDRGASEQY
TRBV5-1 | ASSLGTGEETQY
TRBV21-1 | ASSKVYRSRQPQH
TRBV18 | ASSPLLAGVETQY
TRBV10-3 | AINTGTSGSQETQY
TRBV30 | AWMSGGQSASSYEQY
TRBV5-1 | ASSSVVGNTIY
TRBV6-1 | ASSEAAGVPYNEQF
TRBV6-5 | ASSYSRLAGETQY
TRBV7-2 | ASSRQGAGNQPQH
TRBV6-2/TRBV6-3 | ASSYKGGGSYEQY
TRBV21-1 | ASSTPTGGKNGNQPQH
TRBV4-3 | ASSQEPRVREQY
TRBV2 | ASSPDISNQPQH
TRBV7-2 | ASSFGGGLAGDMY
TRBV6-1 | ASSGPGTSGSSYEQY
TRBV6-4 | ASSADSGHTGELF
TRBV27 | ASSFDRGGYQETQY
TRBV6-6 | ATGGSGNTIY
TRBV19 | ASSIVEESPIYGYT
TRBV6-5 | ASRTLAGVNEQF
TRBV19 | ASSRLPSMDTEAF